Below, 31 T cell receptor beta chains from the same sample are listed, as sequenced in a study of cytomegalovirus exposure and HLA in healthy donors. It was with 60 Vbeta and 13 Jbeta primers that the PCR ran. This table comes from immunoSEQ multiplex PCR, and its TCRdb copy is limited to in-frame clones, with some not included. The profile shows roughly 130,000 clones, around 90% of them singletons. The sample was PBMCs. These receptors originate from a woman aged 40 to 49 in good health and CMV-seronegative.

The gene calls are TRBV9 and TRBJ2-3, with TRBD2 matching 12 bases. Per germline, CDR1 SGDLS and CDR2 YYNGEE. The CDR3 covers 14 residues. The trim removed 4 bases at V and 6 bases at J, leaving 3 bases unmatched. The CDR3 protein is CASSRLAGVDTQYF. The CDR3 nucleotides are TGTGCCAGCAGCCGACTAGCGGGAGTTGATACGCAGTATTTT.

This rearrangement joins TRBV27 to TRBJ2-7, with D unclear. V lost 6 bases to trimming and J lost 1 base, with 16 bases between them. The germline CDR1 and CDR2 sequences are MNHEY and SMNVEV (reference sequence). This CDR3 has 15 amino acids. Written as DNA, the CDR3 is TGTGCCAGCAGCCTGACAAGATCCGGATCCTACGAGCAGTACTTC. This gives the protein CASSLTRSGSYEQYF.

The rearrangement links TRBV19 to TRBJ1-5, with 7 bases matching TRBD1. The V gene end was trimmed by 3 bases and the J gene end by 7 bases; junction bases not matched to a gene: 9. The CDR3 extends over 15 amino acids. The V gene's germline CDR1 is LNHDA and CDR2 SQIVND (reference sequence). In nucleotides, the CDR3 is TGTGCCAGTAGTATCATCTCGACAGGGCCCCAGCCCCAGCATTTT. Protein sequence: CASSIISTGPQPQHF.

J is TRBJ2-5 and V is TRBV4-3; possibly TRBD2 for D (5 bases). This CDR3 region has 17 residues. Per germline, CDR1 LGHNA and CDR2 YSLEER. The V end lost 3 bases, the J end lost 1 base, and 18 bases lay between the germline ends. CDR3 region: CASSHAVALASQETQYF. DNA of the CDR3: TGCGCCAGCAGCCACGCCGTAGCGTTGGCGAGCCAAGAGACCCAGTACTTC.

The chain has TRBV7-9 and TRBJ1-1; D may be TRBD1 (6 bases). Germline-derived CDR1 and CDR2 are SEHNR and FQNEAQ (reference sequence). This CDR3 is 16 amino acids long. V lost 3 bases to trimming and J lost 0 bases, with 14 bases between them. The CDR3 sequence is CASSFGGRGMNTEAFF. The DNA for the CDR3 is TGTGCCAGCAGCTTCGGGGGGCGAGGAATGAACACTGAAGCTTTCTTT.

V gene TRBV28 combines with J gene TRBJ1-1, with unresolved D. This CDR3 spans 15 amino acids. Germline V gene lookup returns CDR1 MDHEN and CDR2 SYDVKM. Trimming pared 6 bases from V and 1 base from J, leaving 15 bases between. Written as DNA, the CDR3 is TGTGCCAGCAGCCCCGTTGAGGGCCAGAACACTGAAGCTTTCTTT. Translating gives CASSPVEGQNTEAFF.

This clone was detected once. V gene TRBV6-1 combines with J gene TRBJ2-7, with a possible D match to TRBD1 (6 bases). Germline CDR1 MNHNS, CDR2 SASEGT. V was clipped by 4 bases and J by 4 bases, with 8 bases between them. The length of the CDR3 is 12 residues. CDR3 loop: CASSGRGYEQYF. DNA for the CDR3: TGTGCCAGCAGTGGCAGGGGTTACGAGCAGTACTTC.

The genes are TRBV30 and TRBJ2-2, with TRBD1 matching 7 bases. This CDR3 has 14 amino acids. Germline V gene data show CDR1 as GTSNPN and CDR2 as SVGIG (reference sequence). The CDR3 DNA reads TGTGCTTCAAGGGGGCAGTCTAACACCGGGGAGCTGTTTTTT. Translated: CASRGQSNTGELFF.

The V gene is TRBV30, the J gene TRBJ1-2, with D possibly TRBD1 on 5 matching bases. This CDR3 is 13 amino acids long. Trimming pared 0 bases from V and 8 bases from J, leaving 13 bases between. Germline loops: CDR1 GTSNPN, CDR2 SVGIG (reference sequence). The CDR3 loop reads CAWSVMTDLGYTF. In nucleotides, the CDR3 is TGTGCCTGGAGTGTAATGACAGATCTCGGCTACACCTTC.

The chain has TRBV2 and TRBJ2-7; tentatively, D is TRBD2 (5 bases). This CDR3 is 14 amino acids long. Trimming removed 8 bases from V and 3 bases from J, with 17 bases in between. The germline gives CDR1 SNHLY, CDR2 FYNNEI. The CDR3, as DNA: TGTGCCAGCCACGACTCCTCGGAGGTCTACGAGCAGTACTTC. Translating it yields CASHDSSEVYEQYF.

This chain uses TRBV4-2 with TRBJ2-3, with TRBD2 matching over 11 bases. CDR1 and CDR2 (germline): LGHNA, YNFKEQ. V was clipped by 0 bases and J by 0 bases; unmatched bases: 5. The CDR3 is 18 amino acids. CDR3 in amino acids: CASSQDQGLAESTDTQYF. Here the CDR3 DNA reads TGTGCCAGCAGCCAAGACCAGGGACTAGCGGAGAGCACAGATACGCAGTATTTT.

V usage is TRBV30 and J usage is TRBJ2-5; maybe TRBD2 (5 bases). The CDR3 contains 12 residues. Trimming shortened V by 2 bases and J by 5 bases, and 9 bases separated the two germline ends. Germline V gene sequence: CDR1 GTSNPN, CDR2 SVGIG (reference sequence). As DNA, the CDR3 is TGTGCCTGGAGTCCCGGCGGGGAGACCCAGTACTTC. Its protein product is CAWSPGGETQYF.

The chain is built from TRBV6-5 and TRBJ2-1; D is possibly TRBD2 (6 bases). Germline-derived CDR1 and CDR2 are MNHEY and SVGAGI. The CDR3 extends over 12 amino acids. The V end lost 5 bases, the J end lost 12 bases, and 14 bases lay between the germline ends. CDR3 in DNA: TGTGCCAGCAGTCAGTTCGGGAGAAGGCAGTTCTTC. Its translation: CASSQFGRRQFF.

The chain couples TRBV27 to TRBJ1-4; 9 nucleotides align to TRBD1. Germline assignment: CDR1 MNHEY and CDR2 SMNVEV (reference sequence). The CDR3 has 15 amino acids. Germline trimming cut 5 bases from V and 3 bases from J; bases unmatched to any gene: 4. CDR3 protein: CASSPRDRANEKLFF. CDR3 coding DNA: TGTGCCAGCAGTCCGCGGGACAGGGCTAATGAAAAACTGTTTTTT.

This chain joins TRBV29-1 and TRBJ1-2; D gene unclear. Germline V gene sequence: CDR1 SQVTM, CDR2 ANQGSEA. CDR3 size: 14 residues. Trimming left V 3 bases short and J 0 bases short, with 11 bases between. CDR3 nucleotide sequence: TGCAGCGTTGAGCGGGGTCAGGCTAACTATGGCTACACCTTC. As protein: CSVERGQANYGYTF.

The rearrangement links TRBV5-4 to TRBJ2-7, with D unresolved. The CDR3 loop spans 12 amino acids. The V and J ends lost 7 bases and 5 bases respectively, with 13 bases between them. The germline gives CDR1 SGHNT, CDR2 YYREEE (reference sequence). CDR3 amino acids: CASRALGDEQYF. CDR3 DNA: TGTGCCAGCCGAGCGCTAGGTGACGAGCAGTACTTC.

The chain carries TRBV2 and TRBJ2-4; 8 bases are shared with TRBD1. The J segment lost 6 bases and the V segment lost 5 bases, leaving 9 bases of the junction unmatched. From germline, CDR1 is SNHLY and CDR2 FYNNEI. The CDR3 totals 15 residues. DNA for the CDR3: TGTGCCAGCAGTTTTTCACAGGGGGAATCAAACATTCAGTACTTC. Encoded protein: CASSFSQGESNIQYF.

J is TRBJ2-1 and V is TRBV5-4; 9 bases agree with TRBD2. V gave up 0 bases and J gave up 4 bases; unmatched junction bases: 5. The CDR3 contains 16 residues. CDR1 and CDR2 (germline): SGHNT, YYREEE (reference sequence). The CDR3 coding sequence is TGTGCCAGCAGCTTGGGCGGGAGGGCGAATTACAATGAGCAGTTCTTC. It is translated as CASSLGGRANYNEQFF.

The chain is built from TRBV7-2 and TRBJ2-5, with 9 nucleotides matching TRBD2. Looked up from germline, CDR1 is SGHTA and CDR2 is FQGNSA. The CDR3 has 15 residues. V trimming: 8 bases; J trimming: 4 bases; junction bases outside the gene matches: 11. This CDR3 reads CASATGTSRGETQYF. CDR3 nucleotide sequence: TGTGCCAGCGCGACCGGGACTAGCAGGGGAGAGACCCAGTACTTC.

The chain joins TRBV30 to TRBJ1-4, with D possibly TRBD1 on 5 matching bases. The CDR3 has 13 amino acids. V lost 2 bases and J 10 bases, leaving 14 bases between the germline ends. CDR1 and CDR2 from the germline V gene are GTSNPN and SVGIG (reference sequence). The CDR3 region has the DNA TGTGCCTGGAGTATGGGGCCGATCGGAAAACTGTTTTTT. Its translation: CAWSMGPIGKLFF.

The gene calls are TRBV6-5 and TRBJ2-1; 11 bases are a match to TRBD2. In germline, CDR1 is MNHEY, CDR2 SVGAGI. The V segment lost 6 bases and the J segment 6 bases; nucleotides outside the gene matches: 7. This CDR3 contains 15 residues. In DNA form, the CDR3 reads TGTGCCAGCAGCCTCACTAGCGGGAGTCTCAATGAGCAGTTCTTC. Its translation: CASSLTSGSLNEQFF.

V usage is TRBV4-2 and J usage is TRBJ2-7; D may be TRBD1 (6 bases). The V and J ends lost 0 bases and 5 bases respectively, with 11 bases between them. This CDR3 has 14 residues. Looked up from germline, CDR1 is LGHNA and CDR2 is YNFKEQ. The CDR3 protein is CASSQDQQGDEQYF. Here the CDR3 DNA reads TGTGCCAGCAGCCAAGATCAACAGGGTGACGAGCAGTACTTC.

The chain links TRBV12-1 to TRBJ2-1; the listed D gene, TRBD2, was not tested against the DNA. TRBV12-1 is a recognized pseudogene. The CDR3 loop spans 19 amino acids. Written as DNA, the CDR3 is TGTGCCAGCAGCTCTCTCGGGACTAGCGCTCCTTCTCAATACAATGAGCAGTTCTTC. Protein product: CASSSLGTSAPSQYNEQFF.

This clone was detected once. V is TRBV28 and J is TRBJ1-1; D remains ambiguous. Germline V gene data show CDR1 as MDHEN and CDR2 as SYDVKM. Trimming took off 6 bases at V and 0 bases at J, with 14 bases between the two ends. This CDR3 has 15 residues. The CDR3 sequence is CASSPGGNMNTEAFF. CDR3 coding DNA: TGTGCCAGCAGCCCCGGAGGGAACATGAACACTGAAGCTTTCTTT.

The chain links TRBV2 to TRBJ2-7; TRBD1 is a possible D gene (6 bases). Trimming removed 7 bases at V and 7 bases at J, with 17 bases between. The CDR3 is made up of 13 amino acids. The germline gives CDR1 SNHLY, CDR2 FYNNEI. CDR3 in DNA: TGTGCCAGCAATTCAGCAGGGGTCATGGAGCAGTACTTC. It codes for CASNSAGVMEQYF.

With respect to this clone: Within the sample, other DNA sequences also encode this same CDR3. J is TRBJ2-7 and V is TRBV2; 7 positions agree with TRBD2. Germline-derived CDR1 and CDR2 are SNHLY and FYNNEI. V was clipped by 3 bases and J by 2 bases; unmatched bases: 4. The CDR3 runs 14 residues. The CDR3: CASSERGRAYEQYF. CDR3 nucleotides: TGTGCCAGCAGTGAGAGAGGGAGGGCCTACGAGCAGTACTTC. Together with reference TRBV2 and TRBJ2-7, the CDR3 gives the full variable domain: EPEVTQTPSHQVTQMGQEVILRCVPISNHLYFYWYRQILGQKVEFLVSFYNNEISEKSEIFDDQFSVERPDGSNFTLKIRSTKLEDSAMYFCASSERGRAYEQYFGPGTRLTVT.

The J gene is TRBJ2-1, the V gene TRBV18; D is uncertain. CDR1 is KGHSH, CDR2 LQKENI, per germline. There are 16 residues in the CDR3. V lost 0 bases, J lost 0 bases, and 9 bases lay in between. The CDR3 here is CASSPPTPSSYNEQFF. The CDR3 DNA is TGTGCCAGCTCACCACCGACTCCCAGCTCCTACAATGAGCAGTTCTTC.

This chain uses TRBV9 with TRBJ2-2, with a possible D match to TRBD2 (6 bases). The CDR3 has 13 residues. Germline CDR1 is SGDLS and CDR2 is YYNGEE. The germline V and J ends were trimmed by 7 bases and 6 bases, with 13 bases remaining between them. The CDR3 nucleotides are TGTGCCAGCTCCGTGTGGGGGGCCGGGGAGCTGTTTTTT. This encodes CASSVWGAGELFF.

V and J are TRBV2 and TRBJ2-5, with D possibly being TRBD2 (6 bases). The CDR3 spans 13 residues. V was shortened by 4 bases and J by 5 bases, with 11 bases between the two germline ends. Germline-derived CDR1 and CDR2 are SNHLY and FYNNEI. For the CDR3, the DNA is TGTGCCAGCAGTGGGGCGGGGACGGAGACCCAGTACTTC. Its protein is CASSGAGTETQYF.

The genes are TRBV5-1 and TRBJ1-2; D uncertain. V shed 0 bases and J shed 4 bases, with 10 bases lying between them. Germline CDR1 reads SGHRS; CDR2 reads YFSETQ. CDR3 length: 14 amino acids. DNA of the CDR3: TGCGCCAGCAGCTTGGCCGAGGTATCCTATGGCTACACCTTC. The encoded protein is CASSLAEVSYGYTF.

The chain combines TRBV5-1 with TRBJ1-1; D may be TRBD1 (5 bases). Trimming pared 0 bases from V and 3 bases from J, leaving 18 bases between. The CDR3 is made up of 17 amino acids. The V gene's germline CDR1 is SGHRS and CDR2 YFSETQ. In DNA, the CDR3 is TGCGCCAGCAGCTTGGCTCTAGATGGACGGGGGTACACTGAAGCTTTCTTT. The encoded protein is CASSLALDGRGYTEAFF.